The 32 T cell receptor beta chains listed next were all sequenced from one sample in a study of regulatory and conventional T cells in RAG deficiency. The sorted conventional CD4+ T cells were CD25-low and CD127-high, with genomic DNA sequenced. Some clones are missing from TCRdb's copy, which holds only in-frame ones; the method was immunoSEQ multiplex PCR. The sample has more than 20,000 clones, 90% to 95% seen once. These data are also associated with another study on regulatory T cells. That paper adds: Primers: 52 TRBV forward and 13 TRBJ reverse.

The material sequenced was CD4+ T cells sorted from blood. These receptors came from a human donor in good health.

The chain uses TRBV9 and TRBJ1-4; D gene unclear. Trimming removed 8 bases from V and 5 bases from J, with 28 bases in between. CDR1 and CDR2 (germline): SGDLS, YYNGEE. CDR3 length: 18 residues. CDR3 nucleotide sequence: TGTGCCAGATTCTGCGCACCACCTACCGACCTAGACAATGAAAAACTGTTTTTT. As protein: CARFCAPPTDLDNEKLFF.

The gene calls are TRBV14 and TRBJ2-7, with a weak D call TRBD2 (5 bases). The CDR3 is 16 residues long. Germline V gives CDR1 SGHDN, CDR2 FVKESK. With 1 base removed from V and 1 base from J, the gap between germline ends came to 14 bases. DNA for the CDR3: TGTGCCAGCAGCCAAGTAGAGGCAGAGGGATCCTACGAGCAGTACTTC. Amino acids: CASSQVEAEGSYEQYF. Drawing the rest from reference TRBV14 and TRBJ2-7, the complete variable domain is EAGVTQFPSHSVIEKGQTVTLRCDPISGHDNLYWYRRVMGKEIKFLLHFVKESKQDESGMPNNRFLAERTGGTYSTLKVQPAELEDSGVYFCASSQVEAEGSYEQYFGPGTRLTVT.

The chain combines TRBV6-1 with TRBJ1-2, with D possibly matching TRBD1 (5 bases). The germline CDR1 and CDR2 sequences are MNHNS and SASEGT. V was pared by 4 bases and J by 0 bases, with 12 bases between. There are 15 residues in the CDR3. This chain's CDR3 is CASSVSGTANYGYTF. The CDR3 nucleotides read TGTGCCAGCAGTGTATCCGGGACGGCTAACTATGGCTACACCTTC.

The chain couples TRBV6-1 to TRBJ2-5; D is perhaps TRBD1 (6 bases). CDR1 and CDR2 from the germline V gene are MNHNS and SASEGT. Trimming shortened V by 1 base and J by 3 bases, and 9 bases separated the two germline ends. The length of the CDR3 is 14 residues. CDR3 DNA: TGTGCCAGCAGTGAAGACAGGGTTAAAGAGACCCAGTACTTC. Residues: CASSEDRVKETQYF.

This clone was counted once. This sequence joins TRBV2 and TRBJ2-2; 8 bases map to TRBD2. The germline V gene encodes CDR1 SNHLY and CDR2 FYNNEI. The CDR3 sequence is 15 residues long. J lost 6 bases, V lost 6 bases, and 9 bases had no gene match. CDR3 nucleotide sequence: TGTGCCAGCAGGCCGGGACTAGTTTTCCCCGGGGAGCTGTTTTTT. This codes for CASRPGLVFPGELFF.

This chain uses TRBV11-3 with TRBJ2-2; 8 bases match TRBD2. Germline loops: CDR1 SGHNT, CDR2 YENEEA. The CDR3 loop spans 15 amino acids. Trimming removed 5 bases from V and 4 bases from J; junction bases left unmatched: 6. The CDR3 spells CASSVSGTSTGELFF. The DNA for the CDR3 is TGTGCCAGCAGCGTTAGCGGGACGAGCACCGGGGAGCTGTTTTTT.

The V gene is TRBV18, the J gene TRBJ2-5; D gene unclear. The V and J ends lost 6 bases and 1 base respectively, with 3 bases between them. Germline CDR1 KGHSH, CDR2 LQKENI. The CDR3 is 11 amino acids. CDR3 bases: TGTGCCAGCTCCAGCCAAGAGACCCAGTACTTC. Translated: CASSSQETQYF.

V and J are TRBV11-3 and TRBJ2-2; the match to TRBD1 covers 7 bases. This CDR3 is 14 amino acids long. V was clipped by 5 bases and J by 0 bases; unmatched bases: 0. Germline V CDR1 and CDR2: SGHNT, YENEEA. CDR3 protein: CASSGTANTGELFF. CDR3 sequence (DNA): TGTGCCAGCAGCGGGACAGCGAACACCGGGGAGCTGTTTTTT.

The chain combines TRBV5-1 with TRBJ1-2; the D is unclear. V lost 2 bases to trimming and J lost 2 bases, with 7 bases between them. The germline gives CDR1 SGHRS, CDR2 YFSETQ. The CDR3 is made up of 13 amino acids. CDR3 bases: TGCGCCAGCAGCTTAGGGTCGAACTATGGCTACACCTTC. Its translation: CASSLGSNYGYTF.

This clone has only one observation. This chain uses TRBV12-5 with TRBJ2-7, with D perhaps TRBD2 (5 bases). V was shortened by 2 bases and J by 1 base, with 18 bases between the two germline ends. Germline CDR1 is LGHNT and CDR2 is FRNRAP. CDR3 length: 17 residues. The CDR3, as DNA: TGTGCTAGTGGTTTGACTCACCAACGGAGAGGGTCCTACGAGCAGTACTTC. Its protein is CASGLTHQRRGSYEQYF.

The chain uses TRBV27 and TRBJ2-7; D assignment may be TRBD1 or TRBD2 (5 bases each). In germline, CDR1 is MNHEY, CDR2 SMNVEV (reference sequence). Trimming took off 5 bases at V and 1 base at J, with 9 bases between the two ends. The CDR3 is 13 residues long. The CDR3 region has the DNA TGTGCCAGCAGTCGGGACGGATCCTACGAGCAGTACTTC. This translates into CASSRDGSYEQYF.

The V gene is TRBV4-1, the J gene TRBJ2-2, with 13 bases matching TRBD2. This CDR3 comprises 15 residues. V dropped 4 bases and J dropped 6; count of bases not matched to a gene: 2. Germline values: CDR1 MGHRA, CDR2 YSYEKL. The CDR3 reads CASSRGLAGAGELFF. Here the CDR3 DNA reads TGCGCCAGCAGCCGAGGACTAGCGGGAGCCGGGGAGCTGTTTTTT.

V usage is TRBV2 and J usage is TRBJ2-3; possibly TRBD2 for D (5 bases). Germline loops: CDR1 SNHLY, CDR2 FYNNEI. V was pared by 0 bases and J by 5 bases, with 9 bases between. The CDR3 is made up of 14 amino acids. The chain's CDR3 is CASSEAGAVDTQYF. The CDR3 DNA reads as TGTGCCAGCAGTGAAGCGGGAGCAGTAGATACGCAGTATTTT. The full variable domain, completed using reference TRBV2 and TRBJ2-3, is EPEVTQTPSHQVTQMGQEVILRCVPISNHLYFYWYRQILGQKVEFLVSFYNNEISEKSEIFDDQFSVERPDGSNFTLKIRSTKLEDSAMYFCASSEAGAVDTQYFGPGTRLTVL.

The gene calls are TRBV5-6 and TRBJ1-4, with 7 positions matching TRBD1. The CDR3 extends over 14 amino acids. Germline CDR1 is SGHDT and CDR2 is YYEEEE. The trim removed 4 bases at V and 8 bases at J, leaving 8 bases unmatched. For the CDR3, the DNA is TGTGCCAGCAGCCGACAGGGCATTATCGAAAAACTGTTTTTT. The encoded protein is CASSRQGIIEKLFF.

This chain connects TRBV7-9 to TRBJ2-7; no clear D gene. The germline V gene encodes CDR1 SEHNR and CDR2 FQNEAQ (reference sequence). Trimming cost V 4 bases and J 3 bases, with 13 bases left between them. The CDR3 contains 14 residues. The CDR3 DNA reads as TGTGCCAGCAGCTCAGTCCTAAGGCGCTACGAGCAGTACTTC. Its protein is CASSSVLRRYEQYF.

J is TRBJ2-7 and V is TRBV7-9, with 8 bases matching TRBD2. The V gene end was trimmed by 4 bases and the J gene end by 3 bases; junction bases not matched to a gene: 8. Germline V CDR1 and CDR2: SEHNR, FQNEAQ (reference sequence). The CDR3 length is 15 residues. The CDR3 is CASSSPGLGVYEQYF. CDR3 nucleotide sequence: TGTGCCAGCAGCTCACCGGGACTAGGGGTCTACGAGCAGTACTTC.

This chain links TRBV6-4 with TRBJ2-1; 8 bases are a match to TRBD1. V lost 4 bases, J lost 4 bases, and 9 bases stayed unmatched. The CDR3 sequence is 16 residues long. Looked up from germline, CDR1 is MRHNA and CDR2 is SNTAGT. In DNA form, the CDR3 reads TGTGCCAGCAGTGGCCCCAATAACAGGGGGTACAATGAGCAGTTCTTC. It translates to CASSGPNNRGYNEQFF.

About this clone itself: No DNA is shown, since the ends of the CDR3 on it are uncertain; the CDR3 is the one TCRdb lists. This sequence joins TRBV7-3 and TRBJ2-3; the table calls TRBD2, which could not be checked here. From germline, CDR1 is SGHTA and CDR2 FQGTGA. The CDR3 adds up to 16 amino acids, both ends counted. The CDR3 spells CASSILVAGDGDTQYF.

V and J are TRBV28 and TRBJ2-7; TRBD2 aligns across 9 bases. The CDR3 has 15 amino acids. The V segment lost 5 bases and the J segment 2 bases; nucleotides outside the gene matches: 7. CDR1 is MDHEN, CDR2 SYDVKM, per germline. The CDR3 DNA reads TGTGCCAGCAGTGACTTTAGCGGGGGTACCTACGAGCAGTACTTC. This translates into CASSDFSGGTYEQYF.

This clone was observed once. This chain uses TRBV6-5 with TRBJ2-7; TRBD1 matches 10 bases. With 0 bases clipped from V and 3 bases from J, the junction kept 2 bases outside the gene matches. The CDR3 covers 15 residues. Germline V gene data show CDR1 as MNHEY and CDR2 as SVGAGI. CDR3 loop: CASSYSGTGDYEQYF. CDR3 DNA: TGTGCCAGCAGTTACTCCGGGACAGGGGACTACGAGCAGTACTTC.

The chain recombines TRBV15 with TRBJ2-7, with 7 bases lining up with TRBD2. The germline V gene has CDR1 LNHNV and CDR2 YYDKDF (reference sequence). V lost 6 bases to trimming and J lost 0 bases; unmatched junction nucleotides: 5. CDR3 length: 14 amino acids. DNA for the CDR3: TGTGCCACCAGTTCGGGAGGAAGCTCCTACGAGCAGTACTTC. Its protein product is CATSSGGSSYEQYF.

The chain uses TRBV29-1 and TRBJ2-1, with 8 positions matching TRBD1. The length of the CDR3 is 15 residues. With V trimmed by 7 bases and J by 3 bases, 11 bases remained unmatched. Per germline, CDR1 SQVTM and CDR2 ANQGSEA. This CDR3 is CSARSGTGSYNEQFF. Written as DNA, the CDR3 is TGCAGCGCCAGATCCGGGACAGGCAGCTACAATGAGCAGTTCTTC.

The chain uses TRBV6-4 and TRBJ2-3, with 7 bases matching TRBD2. The CDR3 length is 16 residues. The germline V gene has CDR1 MRHNA and CDR2 SNTAGT. J lost 1 base, V lost 0 bases, and 4 bases had no gene match. Here the CDR3 reads CASSDSAAGGTDTQYF. In nucleotides, the CDR3 is TGTGCCAGCAGTGACTCTGCGGCGGGGGGCACAGATACGCAGTATTTT.

V gene TRBV5-6 combines with J gene TRBJ2-5; unclear D gene. The germline V and J ends were trimmed by 4 bases and 0 bases, with 1 base remaining between them. The CDR3 runs 11 residues. Germline CDR1 reads SGHDT; CDR2 reads YYEEEE. DNA for the CDR3: TGTGCCAGCAGCGACCAAGAGACCCAGTACTTC. Translation: CASSDQETQYF. Full variable domain (rest looked up from reference TRBV5-6 and TRBJ2-5): DAGVTQSPTHLIKTRGQQVTLRCSPKSGHDTVSWYQQALGQGPQFIFQYYEEEERQRGNFPDRFSGHQFPNYSSELNVNALLLGDSALYLCASSDQETQYFGPGTRLLVL.

The chain combines TRBV28 with TRBJ2-7; 8 positions agree with TRBD1. Germline trimming cut 5 bases from V and 4 bases from J; bases unmatched to any gene: 7. The CDR3 contains 14 residues. The germline V gene encodes CDR1 MDHEN and CDR2 SYDVKM. The CDR3 bases are TGTGCCAGCAGTCCGGGACAGGTGACTTACGAGCAGTACTTC. Translating it yields CASSPGQVTYEQYF.

The gene calls are TRBV11-1 and TRBJ2-5; weak D call: TRBD2 (5 bases). The CDR3 sequence is 13 residues long. Looked up from germline, CDR1 is SGHAT and CDR2 is FQDESV (reference sequence). V shed 1 base and J shed 4 bases, with 7 bases lying between them. CDR3 sequence reads: CASSLVEGETQYF. For the CDR3, the DNA is TGTGCCAGCAGCTTAGTTGAGGGAGAGACCCAGTACTTC.

V gene TRBV6-1 combines with J gene TRBJ2-7; no reliable D call. Germline CDR1 is MNHNS and CDR2 is SASEGT. CDR3 length: 14 amino acids. V dropped 2 bases and J dropped 0 bases, with 8 bases sitting between them. The CDR3 spells CASSEKPSSYEQYF. The CDR3 nucleotides read TGTGCCAGCAGTGAAAAGCCGAGCTCCTACGAGCAGTACTTC.

The rearrangement joins TRBV4-1 to TRBJ2-3; TRBD2 agrees at 14 bases. Germline CDR1 reads MGHRA; CDR2 reads YSYEKL. This CDR3 is built from 20 residues. V lost 2 bases to trimming and J lost 4 bases; unmatched junction nucleotides: 14. In DNA form, the CDR3 reads TGCGCCAGCAGCCAAAGGGGACTAGCGGGGGTCGTCGGTCTCCCAGATACGCAGTATTTT. Encoded protein: CASSQRGLAGVVGLPDTQYF.

The rearrangement joins TRBV30 to TRBJ2-1; 11 nucleotides line up with TRBD2. Germline CDR1 is GTSNPN and CDR2 is SVGIG (reference sequence). V lost 3 bases to trimming and J lost 5 bases; unmatched junction nucleotides: 6. The CDR3 is 15 amino acids. CDR3 amino acids: CAWRVAGGNNNEQFF. The CDR3 DNA follows: TGTGCCTGGAGAGTAGCGGGAGGGAACAACAATGAGCAGTTCTTC.

V is TRBV18 and J is TRBJ1-1, with D possibly being TRBD1 (5 bases). CDR1 and CDR2 from the germline V gene are KGHSH and LQKENI. Trimming removed 3 bases at V and 1 base at J, with 12 bases between. There are 15 residues in the CDR3. CDR3 residues: CASSPLGQTNTEAFF. As DNA, the CDR3 is TGTGCCAGCTCACCTCTCGGACAAACGAACACTGAAGCTTTCTTT.

This chain joins TRBV5-8 and TRBJ1-3; D call uncertain. The germline V gene encodes CDR1 SGHTS and CDR2 YDEGEE. This CDR3 is 16 amino acids long. V lost 0 bases and J 2 bases, leaving 12 bases between the germline ends. As DNA, the CDR3 is TGTGCCAGCAGCTTGGGGCTCCCGGGAGCTGGAAACACCATATATTTT. It encodes CASSLGLPGAGNTIYF.

This clone was seen once. The chain has TRBV21-1 and TRBJ2-3; whether TRBD2, the table's D call, matches the DNA was not checked. TRBV21-1 represents a pseudogene. This CDR3 is 16 amino acids long. The CDR3 sequence is CASSKSLRDVTDTQYF. CDR3 sequence (DNA): TGTGCCAGCAGCAAATCGTTGCGGGACGTCACAGATACGCAGTATTTT.